This T cell receptor (beta chain) comes out of a study of CD8+ T cells in alopecia areata. J lost 4 bases, V lost 5 bases, and 1 base had no gene match. The CDR3 covers 12 residues. The V gene's germline CDR1 is LNHDA and CDR2 SQIVND (reference sequence). The authors extracted RNA and reverse transcribed it into cDNA as the sequencing template. This table comes from immunoSEQ multiplex PCR, and its TCRdb copy is limited to in-frame clones, with some not included. The sample includes roughly 130,000 clones, 45% to 65% seen only once; the top ten take roughly 4.3%. The TCR was taken from a human donor with alopecia areata. This chain uses TRBV19 with TRBJ1-2; 7 bases are shared with TRBD1. Sequenced here: CD4+ T cells sorted from blood, sampled at week 0. DNA of the CDR3: TGTGCCAGTAGTCCAGGGGGCTATGGCTACACCTTC. Its protein product is CASSPGGYGYTF.